This T cell receptor (beta chain) was found in a study of CD8 T cells in ankylosing spondylitis. TCRdb re-analysed the 5' RACE reads in MiXCR, keeping a single row per CDR3 protein. The data hold about 130,000 distinct CDR3 sequences, with approximately 9.9% observed a single time. The sample comprised blood, either unsorted or a sorted T cell fraction (not recorded which). This sequence was found in a male donor with ankylosing spondylitis or in good health (not recorded which).

The CDR3 DNA is TGTGCCAGCAGCTTAGCGTCCTTAAACCCGAACACTGAAGCTTTCTTT. It codes for CASSLASLNPNTEAFF. This chain uses TRBV7-8 with TRBJ1-1; D ambiguous. Germline V gene data show CDR1 as SGHVS and CDR2 as FQNEAQ. V was pared by 0 bases and J by 1 base, with 12 bases between. The CDR3 loop spans 16 amino acids.